This entry concerns a single TCR beta chain. The whole isolated RNA underwent reverse transcription, so sequencing captured expressed TCRB transcripts. Sequenced by immunoSEQ multiplex PCR; TCRdb stores in-frame clones only, minus some. Of roughly 140,000 clones in the sample, about 7% are singletons; the top ten hold approximately 1.5%. The CDR3 is made up of 16 amino acids. Per germline, CDR1 MNHEY and CDR2 SMNVEV (reference sequence). V lost 5 bases and J lost 1, with 15 bases in between. This sample is part of a study of beta chain features in type 1 diabetes. The sample comprised central memory CD4+ T cells from blood. The genes are TRBV27 and TRBJ1-5; the D is unclear. This receptor was taken from a woman aged 25 to 45 in good health. As DNA, the CDR3 is TGTGCCAGCAGTCCACAAAGTACGATGAGCAATCAGCCCCAGCATTTT. Translation: CASSPQSTMSNQPQHF.